Following are 8 T cell receptor beta chains from one sample sequenced in a study of blood T cell repertoires in COVID-19. Data came from immunoSEQ multiplex PCR; TCRdb stores just in-frame clones and leaves some out. The sample has fewer than 250,000 clones, 70% to 90% seen once. Sample: peripheral blood. Receptors were obtained from a man aged 25-45 years with COVID-19, enrolled during active disease.

The chain couples TRBV28 to TRBJ2-7; a weak D match, TRBD1 (6 bases). The CDR3 has 15 amino acids. Between the trimmed V and J ends, which lost 3 bases and 4 bases, there was a span of 16 bases. Germline CDR1 is MDHEN and CDR2 is SYDVKM. The CDR3 reads CASSFWRQESYEQYF. The CDR3, as DNA: TGTGCCAGCAGTTTTTGGCGACAGGAGTCGTACGAGCAGTACTTC.

The chain couples TRBV7-9 to TRBJ1-4; D is perhaps TRBD1 (6 bases). The CDR3 runs 17 residues. CDR1 and CDR2 from the germline V gene are SEHNR and FQNEAQ (reference sequence). V lost 3 bases and J lost 7, with 21 bases in between. CDR3 DNA sequence: TGTGCCAGCAGCTTCCTTGAACAGGGACCTGGGAGTGAAAAACTGTTTTTT. Amino acid sequence: CASSFLEQGPGSEKLFF.

The V call is TRBV7-8, the J call TRBJ1-1; no clear D. The CDR3 is 14 amino acids. The germline CDR1 and CDR2 sequences are SGHVS and FQNEAQ. V gave up 9 bases and J gave up 0 bases, with 14 bases separating them. CDR3 nucleotide sequence: TGTGCCAGTAAACCTAATAGAGTGAACACTGAAGCTTTCTTT. This gives the protein CASKPNRVNTEAFF. The full variable domain, rest sourced from reference TRBV7-8 and TRBJ1-1, is GAGVSQSPRYKVAKRGQDVALRCDPISGHVSLFWYQQALGQGPEFLTYFQNEAQLDKSGLPSDRFFAERPEGSVSTLKIQRTQQEDSAVYLCASKPNRVNTEAFFGQGTRLTVV.

The chain combines TRBV6-1 with TRBJ1-2, with 9 bases fitting TRBD1. This CDR3 region has 16 residues. Trimming at V came to 2 bases and at J to 5 bases, leaving 9 bases not matched to a gene. Looked up from germline, CDR1 is MNHNS and CDR2 is SASEGT. CDR3 protein: CASSESPGQGLYGYTF. In DNA, the CDR3 is TGTGCCAGCAGTGAATCCCCGGGACAGGGACTATATGGCTACACCTTC.

The rearrangement links TRBV5-1 to TRBJ1-2; D possibly corresponds to TRBD1 (6 bases). Germline V gene lookup returns CDR1 SGHRS and CDR2 YFSETQ. CDR3 size: 13 residues. Trimming took 4 bases from V and 5 from J, leaving 12 bases between them. The CDR3 nucleotides are TGCGCCAGCAGCCCCGGACAGATTTATGGCTACACCTTC. Residues: CASSPGQIYGYTF.

V is TRBV7-9 and J is TRBJ1-5; 10 bases map to TRBD1. This CDR3 is built from 15 residues. V shed 5 bases and J 7 bases; nucleotides not matched to a gene: 8. Germline assignment: CDR1 SEHNR and CDR2 FQNEAQ (reference sequence). CDR3 loop: CASSLGTGERQPQHF. Here the CDR3 DNA reads TGTGCCAGCAGCCTCGGGACAGGGGAAAGGCAGCCCCAGCATTTT.

The chain has TRBV5-1 and TRBJ2-1; 8 bases line up with TRBD2. The J segment lost 4 bases and the V segment lost 3 bases, leaving 9 bases of the junction unmatched. The germline gives CDR1 SGHRS, CDR2 YFSETQ. This CDR3 region has 16 residues. CDR3 sequence reads: CASSWQEREPYNEQFF. The CDR3 DNA sequence: TGCGCCAGCAGCTGGCAGGAGCGGGAGCCATACAATGAGCAGTTCTTC.

V gene TRBV4-3 combines with J gene TRBJ2-2; 7 bases map to TRBD1. CDR3 size: 14 residues. V trimming: 3 bases; J trimming: 4 bases; junction bases outside the gene matches: 2. Germline V gene sequence: CDR1 LGHNA, CDR2 YSLEER. CDR3 residues: CASSQGQFTGELFF. CDR3 DNA sequence: TGCGCCAGCAGCCAGGGACAGTTCACCGGGGAGCTGTTTTTT.